Listed below are T cell receptor beta chains from one sample, sequenced in a study of early T cells in non-severe SARS-CoV-2 infection. Each CDR3 protein is one row after TCRdb ran MiXCR on the 5' RACE reads. Among approximately 64,000 distinct CDR3 sequences, about 4.9% were seen once, and the ten largest hold just under 5%. Sequencing was done on a sample of whole blood. These receptors all stem from an adult who was a healthcare worker with PCR-confirmed SARS-CoV-2 infection or an uninfected control (not recorded which). Each CDR3 is given without its conserved first and last residue. Fields, in order: V gene, clone size, J gene, CDR3 protein. Size is stated for part of the rows, as once, few or many counts, or as a class when the clone is expanded.

>TRBV10-2|NA|TRBJ1-2
ASSVGGNYGYT
>TRBV19|many|TRBJ1-6
ASSTTWSSYNSPLH
>TRBV19|many|TRBJ2-2
ASSGTRNTGELF
>TRBV15|many|TRBJ2-3
ATSRASGRVADTQY
>TRBV29-1|many|TRBJ1-2
SVATASEYT
>TRBV7-3|many|TRBJ2-1
ASSLNRGTREQF
>TRBV7-3|many|TRBJ1-3
ASSPRGGSSGNTIY
>TRBV4-2|NA|TRBJ2-3
ASNGGRNTQY
>TRBV7-2|many|TRBJ2-5
ASSRDRVETQY
>TRBV9|many|TRBJ2-5
ASSVVGREVETQY
>TRBV5-4|few|TRBJ1-1
ASSRSVGQENTEAF